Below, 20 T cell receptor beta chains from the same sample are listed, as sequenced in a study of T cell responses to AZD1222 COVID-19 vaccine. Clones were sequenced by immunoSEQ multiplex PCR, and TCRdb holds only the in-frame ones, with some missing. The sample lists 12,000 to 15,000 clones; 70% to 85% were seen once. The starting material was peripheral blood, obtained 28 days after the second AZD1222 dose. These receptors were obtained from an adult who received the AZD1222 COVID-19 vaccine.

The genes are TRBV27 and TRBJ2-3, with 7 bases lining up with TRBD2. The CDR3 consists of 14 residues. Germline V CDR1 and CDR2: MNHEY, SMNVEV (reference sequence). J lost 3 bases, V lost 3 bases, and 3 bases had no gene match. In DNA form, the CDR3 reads TGTGCCAGCAGTTTGTGGGAGGGGACAGATACGCAGTATTTT. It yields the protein CASSLWEGTDTQYF.

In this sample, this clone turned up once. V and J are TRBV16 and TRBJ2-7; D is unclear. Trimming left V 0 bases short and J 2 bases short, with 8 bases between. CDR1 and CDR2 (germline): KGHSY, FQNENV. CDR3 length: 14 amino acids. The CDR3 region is CASSQSANTYEQYF. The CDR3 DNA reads TGTGCCAGCAGCCAATCCGCCAATACCTACGAGCAGTACTTC.

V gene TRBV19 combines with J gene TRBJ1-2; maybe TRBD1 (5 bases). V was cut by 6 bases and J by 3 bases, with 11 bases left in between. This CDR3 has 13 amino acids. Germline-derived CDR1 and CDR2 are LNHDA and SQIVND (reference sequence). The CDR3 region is CASRGMGDYGYTF. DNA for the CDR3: TGTGCCAGTAGGGGGATGGGGGACTATGGCTACACCTTC.

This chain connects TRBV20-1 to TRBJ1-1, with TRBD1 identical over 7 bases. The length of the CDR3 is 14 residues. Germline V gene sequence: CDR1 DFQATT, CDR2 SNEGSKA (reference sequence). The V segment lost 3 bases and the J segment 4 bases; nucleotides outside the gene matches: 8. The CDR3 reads CSASRQGGITEAFF. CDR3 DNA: TGCAGTGCTAGTCGGCAGGGGGGTATCACTGAAGCTTTCTTT.

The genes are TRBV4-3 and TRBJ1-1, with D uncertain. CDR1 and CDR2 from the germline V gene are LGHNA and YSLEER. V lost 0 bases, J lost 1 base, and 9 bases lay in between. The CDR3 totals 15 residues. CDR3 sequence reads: CASSQDRRGNTEAFF. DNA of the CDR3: TGCGCCAGCAGCCAAGATCGTCGGGGGAACACTGAAGCTTTCTTT.

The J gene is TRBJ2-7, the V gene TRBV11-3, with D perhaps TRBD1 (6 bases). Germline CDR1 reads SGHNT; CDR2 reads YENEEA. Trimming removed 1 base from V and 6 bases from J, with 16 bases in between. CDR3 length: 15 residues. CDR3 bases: TGTGCCAGCAGCTTAGGTCACATGGGACAAGGCGAGCAGTACTTC. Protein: CASSLGHMGQGEQYF.

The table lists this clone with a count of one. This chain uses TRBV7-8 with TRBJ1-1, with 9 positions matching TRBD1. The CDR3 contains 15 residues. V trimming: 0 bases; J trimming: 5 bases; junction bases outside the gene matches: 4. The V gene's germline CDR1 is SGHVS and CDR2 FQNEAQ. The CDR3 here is CASSLASGTGTEAFF. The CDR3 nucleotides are TGTGCCAGCAGCTTAGCCTCGGGGACAGGGACTGAAGCTTTCTTT.

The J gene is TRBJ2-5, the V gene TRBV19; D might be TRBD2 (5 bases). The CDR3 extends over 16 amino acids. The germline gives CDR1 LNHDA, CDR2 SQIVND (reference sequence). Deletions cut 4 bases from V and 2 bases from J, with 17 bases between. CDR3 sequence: CASSTGWVGKQETQYF. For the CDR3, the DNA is TGTGCCAGTAGTACGGGGTGGGTGGGGAAACAAGAGACCCAGTACTTC.

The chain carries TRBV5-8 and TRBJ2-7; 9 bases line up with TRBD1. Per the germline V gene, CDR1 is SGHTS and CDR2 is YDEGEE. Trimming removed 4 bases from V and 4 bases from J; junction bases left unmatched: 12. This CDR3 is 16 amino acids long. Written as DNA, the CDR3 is TGTGCCAGCAGCCCTGGCTCGGGACAGGGCAAGTACGAGCAGTACTTC. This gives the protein CASSPGSGQGKYEQYF.

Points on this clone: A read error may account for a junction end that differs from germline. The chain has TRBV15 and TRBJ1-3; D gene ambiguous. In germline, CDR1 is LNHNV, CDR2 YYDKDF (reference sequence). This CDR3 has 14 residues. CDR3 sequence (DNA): TGTGCCATCAGCCGGGGATTGGAAGGAAACACCATATATTTT. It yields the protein CAISRGLEGNTIYF.

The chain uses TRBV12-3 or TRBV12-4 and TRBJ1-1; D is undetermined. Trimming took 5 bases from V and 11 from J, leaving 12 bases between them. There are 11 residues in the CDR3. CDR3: CASSRLGEAFF. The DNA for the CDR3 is TGTGCCAGCAGTCGTCTAGGCGAGGCTTTCTTT.

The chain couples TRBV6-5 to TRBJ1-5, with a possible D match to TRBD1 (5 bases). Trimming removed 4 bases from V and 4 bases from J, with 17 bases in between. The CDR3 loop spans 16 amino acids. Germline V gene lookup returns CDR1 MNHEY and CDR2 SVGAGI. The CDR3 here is CASSSQSTALNQPQHF. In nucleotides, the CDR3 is TGTGCCAGCAGTTCCCAATCGACAGCCTTAAATCAGCCCCAGCATTTT.

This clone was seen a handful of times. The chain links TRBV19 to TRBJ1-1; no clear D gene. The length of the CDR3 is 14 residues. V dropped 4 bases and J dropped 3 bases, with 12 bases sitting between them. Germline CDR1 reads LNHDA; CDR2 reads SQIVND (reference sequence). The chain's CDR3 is CASSKGGGDTEAFF. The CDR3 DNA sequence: TGTGCCAGTAGTAAAGGAGGCGGGGACACTGAAGCTTTCTTT.

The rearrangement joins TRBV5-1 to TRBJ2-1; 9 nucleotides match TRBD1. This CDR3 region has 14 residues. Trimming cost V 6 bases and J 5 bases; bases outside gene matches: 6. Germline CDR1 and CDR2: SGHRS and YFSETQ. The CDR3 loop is CASTLQGADNEQFF. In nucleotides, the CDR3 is TGCGCCAGCACCTTACAGGGGGCGGACAATGAGCAGTTCTTC.

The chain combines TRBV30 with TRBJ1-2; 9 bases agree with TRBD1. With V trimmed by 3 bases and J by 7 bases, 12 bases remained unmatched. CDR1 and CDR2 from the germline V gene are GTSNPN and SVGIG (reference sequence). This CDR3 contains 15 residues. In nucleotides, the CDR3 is TGTGCCTGGAGATTCCCGGGACAGGGAAATCTTGGCTACACCTTC. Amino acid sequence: CAWRFPGQGNLGYTF.

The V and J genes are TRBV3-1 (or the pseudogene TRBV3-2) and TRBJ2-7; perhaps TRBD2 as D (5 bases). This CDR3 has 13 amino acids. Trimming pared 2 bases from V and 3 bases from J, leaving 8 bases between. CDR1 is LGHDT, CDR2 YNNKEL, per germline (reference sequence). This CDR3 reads CASSQRGIYEQYF. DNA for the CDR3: TGTGCCAGCAGCCAACGGGGTATCTACGAGCAGTACTTC.

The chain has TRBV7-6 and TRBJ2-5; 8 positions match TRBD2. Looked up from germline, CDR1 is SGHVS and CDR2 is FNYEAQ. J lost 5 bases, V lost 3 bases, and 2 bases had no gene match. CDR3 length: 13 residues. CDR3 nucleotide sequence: TGTGCCAGCAGCTTTACTAGCGGTGAGACCCAGTACTTC. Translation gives CASSFTSGETQYF.

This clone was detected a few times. CDR3 DNA: TGTGCCAGCAGGCGTAACAGGGGGTTCTCTGGAAACACCATATATTTT. Translating gives CASRRNRGFSGNTIYF. The chain combines TRBV2 with TRBJ1-3, with TRBD1 matching over 8 bases. CDR3 length: 16 residues. CDR1 SNHLY and CDR2 FYNNEI come from the germline V gene. J gave up 0 bases and V 6 bases, and 7 bases lay outside the gene matches.

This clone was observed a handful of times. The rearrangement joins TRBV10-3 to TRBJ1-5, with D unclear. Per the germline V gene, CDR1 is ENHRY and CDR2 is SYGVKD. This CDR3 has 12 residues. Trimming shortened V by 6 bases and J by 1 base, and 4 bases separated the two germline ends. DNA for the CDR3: TGTGCCATCAGGGGCAGCAATCAGCCCCAGCATTTT. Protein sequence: CAIRGSNQPQHF.

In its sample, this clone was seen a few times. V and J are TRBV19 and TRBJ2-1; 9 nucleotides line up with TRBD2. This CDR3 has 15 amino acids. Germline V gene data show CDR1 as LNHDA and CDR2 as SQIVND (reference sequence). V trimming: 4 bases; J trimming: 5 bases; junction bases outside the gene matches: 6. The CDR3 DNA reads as TGTGCCAGTAGTAGCGGGAGGGCCCCTAACAATGAGCAGTTCTTC. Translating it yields CASSSGRAPNNEQFF.